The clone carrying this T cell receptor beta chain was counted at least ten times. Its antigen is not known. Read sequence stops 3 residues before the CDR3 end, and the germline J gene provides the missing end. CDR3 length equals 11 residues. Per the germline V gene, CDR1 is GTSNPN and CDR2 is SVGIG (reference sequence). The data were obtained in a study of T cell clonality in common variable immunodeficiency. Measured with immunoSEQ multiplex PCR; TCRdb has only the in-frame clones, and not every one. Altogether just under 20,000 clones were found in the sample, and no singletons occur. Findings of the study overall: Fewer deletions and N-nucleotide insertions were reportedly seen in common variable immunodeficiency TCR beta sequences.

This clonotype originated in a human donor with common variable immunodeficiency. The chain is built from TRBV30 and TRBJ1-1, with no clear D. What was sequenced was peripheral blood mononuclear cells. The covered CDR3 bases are TGTGCCTGGAGAGGGCAGCAGGAA. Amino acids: CAWRGQQE. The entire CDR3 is CAWRGQQEAFF. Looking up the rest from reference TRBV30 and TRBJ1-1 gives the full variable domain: SQTIHQWPATLVQPVGSPLSLECTVEGTSNPNLYWYRQAAGRGLQLLFYSVGIGQISSEVPQNLSASRPQDRQFILSSKKLLLSDSGFYLCAWRGQQEAFFGQGTRLTVV.